The T cell receptor (beta chain) described here comes from a study of identifying expanded T cells in peripheral blood (dated by TCRdb to the late 2010s). Background for the entire study: Separate aliquots of the same genomic DNA pool were sequenced to produce technical replicates, and four replicates were compared in pairs.

Results and caveats for the whole study, not just this receptor: The binomial model flagged around 1.3 differentially abundant clones between technical replicates, compared with about 16.4 over roughly 2 weeks and 19 to 20 over roughly 4 weeks. For all healthy donors, the variance in clone template counts between roughly 2-week samples rose significantly as total template count increased. The beta-binomial model significantly reduced the number of clones called differentially abundant and the false-positive rate across all healthy-donor time intervals. The authors expected that over much longer intervals, such as months to years, biological variance in healthy repertoires might increase even further.

During the collection period, no infections or other immune events were recorded for the healthy donors. Healthy-donor blood repertoires served as a training cohort to calibrate time-dependent variance in a beta-binomial model of T-cell clone differential abundance. The training cohort included around 10 healthy donors, of whom 3 were female and 7 were male. Donor ages ranged from 29 to 64 years, with an average of about 41 years. Whole blood from each healthy donor was obtained from a commercial supplier and was collected at three time points around 2 weeks apart. For immunosequencing, genomic DNA was extracted from unsorted whole blood. TCRbeta CDR3 regions were profiled by bias-controlled multiplex PCR amplification of genomic DNA with the immunoSEQ Assay. The published analysis was carried out like this. The absolute abundance of each unique TCRbeta CDR3 region was quantified after sequences were collapsed and filtered. Differential abundance was tested with two models: a binomial (Fisher-equivalent) model and a beta-binomial model that adds time-dependent variance fitted from healthy donors. Clones with fewer than 5 combined templates were removed, and a clone was called differentially abundant if the clone's Benjamini-Hochberg FDR was below 0.01. Using the form v = (b*log(k)+a)^2, the beta-binomial variance was modeled as a function of the total template count across the two samples. Imported from immuneACCESS, the table was reduced by TCRdb to in-frame sequences with V and J called. These copies leave out some clones; in studies compared against another copy, an unresolved V gene accounts for under half, and the cause of the remainder is not known. For V, J and clone size, that table is used; D and trimming come from the DNA. The sample table lists around 76,000 clones, about 90% of them with a count of one. Over 2.5% of the sample goes to the ten largest clones.

The CDR3 sequence holds 15 residues, the cysteine and phenylalanine included. The entry retains the CDR3 DNA only, 45 bases that are in frame from base 1. From the germline V gene, CDR1 is MGHRA and CDR2 is YSYEKL. The germline ends are 14 bases apart after V is trimmed by 2 bases and J by 3 bases. To note about this clone: Its antigen is currently not known. No base quality information exists; no much larger clone differs at one position.

The sample taken for sequencing was blood. This chain joins TRBV4-1 to TRBJ2-7; tentative D gene TRBD1, with 5 bases matching. The TCR was taken from a person between 18 and 75 years old in good health. The nucleotide sequence reads TGCGCCAGCAGCCAAACCGAGACAGATTACTACGAGCAGTACTTC. This is translated as CASSQTETDYYEQYF.